These T cell receptor beta chains were read from a single sample in a study. Using immunoSEQ multiplex PCR, the repertoire was profiled, and TCRdb retains in-frame clones only, with some absent. The sample includes around 49,000 clones, over 85% of them seen just once. Material: PBMCs. The receptors were sampled from a man in his forties or fifties with rheumatoid arthritis. CDR3s include the opening cysteine and the closing phenylalanine or tryptophan. D genes are given only for firm matches. Some rows have no size entry. The others give once, few or many, or a class for an expanded clone.

>once|TRBJ1-2|TRBV7-2|TRBD1
TGTGCCAGCAGCTTAGTCGGGACAGGGGGCGGCGGCTACACCTTC
CASSLVGTGGGGYTF
>NA|TRBJ2-7|TRBV6-5|NA
TGTGCCAGCAGTTACAAGGGCAGGGTACACGAGCAGTACTTC
CASSYKGRVHEQYF
>NA|TRBJ2-3|TRBV13|TRBD1
TGTGCCAGCAGCTTATCCGAAACAGGGGGCGATACGCAGTATTTT
CASSLSETGGDTQYF
>NA|TRBJ2-3|TRBV7-3|NA
TGTGCCAGCAGCTTAAGAGGGGGGGCACCTAGCACAGATACGCAGTATTTT
CASSLRGGAPSTDTQYF
>NA|TRBJ2-1|TRBV7-9|NA
TGTGCCAGCAGCTTAGACTCGGTTCGGTTCTTC
CASSLDSVRFF
>NA|TRBJ2-5|TRBV30|TRBD2
TGTGCCTGGAGTGTACGCGGGGGGCCCGTTCGGGGGACCCAGTACTTC
CAWSVRGGPVRGTQYF
>NA|TRBJ2-7|TRBV3-1/TRBV3-2|NA
TGTGCCAGCAGCCCCATTACAGGGTCACAGCAGTACTTC
CASSPITGSQQYF
>NA|TRBJ1-1|TRBV9|NA
TGTGCCAGCAGCGCTCCCTCCCAGGGTTTATATAATGAAGCTTTCTTT
CASSAPSQGLYNEAFF
>once|TRBJ1-5|TRBV2|NA
TGTGCCAGCAGTGACAGGCTGGAGGATCAGCCCCAGCATTTT
CASSDRLEDQPQHF
>NA|TRBJ2-1|TRBV10-3|TRBD2
TGTGCCATCAACCGAGCGGGAGGGCCCAATGAGCAGTTCTTC
CAINRAGGPNEQFF
>NA|TRBJ2-6|TRBV2|TRBD1
TGTGCCAGCAGGCCGGACAGGATTAGCTCTGGGGCCAACGTCCTGACTTTC
CASRPDRISSGANVLTF
>NA|TRBJ1-2|TRBV4-1|NA
TGCGCCAGCAGCCAAGAGGAGCAGGTCTACACCTTC
CASSQEEQVYTF
>NA|TRBJ2-7|TRBV11-3|NA
TGTGCCAGCAGCTTAGGGAGGGGGACCTTCACTGAGCAGTACTTC
CASSLGRGTFTEQYF
>NA|TRBJ2-3|TRBV3-1/TRBV3-2|NA
TGTGCCAGCAGCCAGATCGGGGACAGCACAGATACGCAGTATTTT
CASSQIGDSTDTQYF
>NA|TRBJ2-7|TRBV27|NA
TGTGCCAGCAGTTTCGGGGGAGGTCTATACGAGCAGTACTTC
CASSFGGGLYEQYF
>NA|TRBJ1-1|TRBV19|NA
TGTGCCAGTAGTACCCCAGAGGTTGAAGCTTTCTTT
CASSTPEVEAFF
>NA|TRBJ1-1|TRBV6-5|NA
TGTGCCAGCAGTTACTCGATAGGGGGGGGGAACACTGAAGCTTTCTTT
CASSYSIGGGNTEAFF
>NA|TRBJ2-7|TRBV10-3|NA
TGTGCCATCAGTGAACCAGGGATATACGAGCAGTACTTC
CAISEPGIYEQYF
>NA|TRBJ2-1|TRBV5-6|NA
TGTGCCAGCAGCCGAAAAGCGGAGGGCTCCTACAATGAGCAGTTCTTC
CASSRKAEGSYNEQFF
>NA|TRBJ1-5|TRBV19|NA
TGTGGCCGAAGTCCCCCGGGAGGGGAGCCCCAGCATTTT
CGRSPPGGEPQHF
>NA|TRBJ1-5|TRBV7-2|NA
TGTGCCAGCAGCTTAGAATCGGGACACCGGTTGGGGCCCCAGCATTTT
CASSLESGHRLGPQHF
>NA|TRBJ2-7|TRBV25-1|NA
TGTGCCAGCAGTGGGCTCCCCCTACGGGAGCAGTACTTC
CASSGLPLREQYF
>NA|TRBJ2-1|TRBV7-2|TRBD2
TGTGCCAGCAGCTTCCAAAGCGGGATTAACAATGAGCAGTTCTTC
CASSFQSGINNEQFF
>NA|TRBJ1-1|TRBV11-1|NA
TGTGCCAGCAGCCCTTCGGTCACTGAAGCTTTCTTT
CASSPSVTEAFF
>NA|TRBJ2-3|TRBV5-1|TRBD2
TGCGCCAGCAGCTTGGGGGCTAGCGGTCGATCAGGGACGTACACAGATACGCAGTATTTT
CASSLGASGRSGTYTDTQYF
>NA|TRBJ1-1|TRBV15|NA
TGTGCCACCAGCCGACAGCTGAACACTGAAGCTTTCTTT
CATSRQLNTEAFF
>NA|TRBJ1-1|TRBV27|NA
TGTGCCAGCAGTTTCGGTATTCCACTGAGGGCTTTCTTT
CASSFGIPLRAFF
>NA|TRBJ2-5|TRBV4-3|TRBD1
TGCGCCAGCAGCCAAGTGGGCCCGACAGGGTTGGAGACCCAGTACTTC
CASSQVGPTGLETQYF
>NA|TRBJ1-1|TRBV6-5|NA
TGTGCCAGCAGTTACTTAAGGGGGACAGAAGCTTTCTTT
CASSYLRGTEAFF
>few|TRBJ2-2|TRBV4-1|NA
TGCGCCAGCAGCCAAGGCCTGGTGGACGCGAACACCGGGGAGCTGTTTTTT
CASSQGLVDANTGELFF
>NA|TRBJ2-3|TRBV7-2|NA
TGTGCTGTGGGGGACATCGGGCGCACAGATACGCAGTATTTT
CAVGDIGRTDTQYF
>NA|TRBJ2-1|TRBV5-1|NA
TGCGCCAGCAGCTTGGCAGACAATGAGCAGTTCTTC
CASSLADNEQFF
>NA|TRBJ2-3|TRBV25-1|TRBD2
TGTGCCAGCCATGAAGGGCTAGCGGGGGGCCTTAGCACAGATACGCAGTATTTT
CASHEGLAGGLSTDTQYF
>NA|TRBJ2-3|TRBV4-1|TRBD2
TGCGCCAGCAGCCGGAGACTAGCGGGGGAAAAAAGTGATACGCAGTATTTT
CASSRRLAGEKSDTQYF
>NA|TRBJ2-1|TRBV3-1/TRBV3-2|TRBD2
TGTGCCAGCAGCACCCGTCTAGCGGGGGGGCCCAACAATGAGCAGTTCTTC
CASSTRLAGGPNNEQFF
>NA|TRBJ1-3|TRBV6-5|NA
TGTGCCAGCAGTTCTCCTGGAAACACCATATATTTT
CASSSPGNTIYF
>NA|TRBJ1-2|TRBV6-1|NA
TGTGCCAGCAGTGACCTCGGCGGCGGTTATGGCTACACCTTC
CASSDLGGGYGYTF
>NA|TRBJ1-4|TRBV9|TRBD1
TGTGCCAGCAGCGCGACAGGGGGGGGCAAGCTGTTTTTT
CASSATGGGKLFF